The rows below give T cell receptor beta chains drawn from one sample of a study of CD8 T cells in Susac syndrome. TCRdb reprocessed the immunoSEQ multiplex PCR reads via MiXCR and lists one record per CDR3 protein. The profile shows roughly 130,000 distinct CDR3 sequences, about 95% of them singletons. Sample: CD4+ T cells from PBMCs. The receptors here all came from a human donor with multiple sclerosis. Both conserved end residues are trimmed from each CDR3. Fields, in order: V gene, clone size, J gene, D gene, CDR3 protein. A D gene is named only where the DNA matches it firmly. Only some rows state a clone size, as once, few, many or a class for expanded clones.

>TRBV25-1|NA|TRBJ2-7|NA
ASSGPPAHEQY
>TRBV20-1|NA|TRBJ2-7|TRBD2
SATPRPSSGSLYEQY
>TRBV27|NA|TRBJ1-5|NA
ASSSAQSSNQPQH
>TRBV7-2|NA|TRBJ1-3|NA
ASSLVLRNSGNTIY
>TRBV5-4|NA|TRBJ1-1|NA
ASSPPGGKGPNTEAF
>TRBV20-1|NA|TRBJ1-5|NA
SARRGQPQH
>TRBV30|NA|TRBJ1-2|TRBD1
AWSVLTGLNYGYT
>TRBV9|NA|TRBJ2-3|TRBD1
ASSVATGVIYTQY
>TRBV3-1|NA|TRBJ1-1|TRBD1
ASSPQLGQSNTEAF
>TRBV14|NA|TRBJ2-3|NA
ASSQIPFSEPSTDTQY
>TRBV15|NA|TRBJ1-2|NA
ATSRDRGRSPHGYT
>TRBV20-1|NA|TRBJ2-4|NA
SAIPKNIQY
>TRBV29-1|once|TRBJ1-4|TRBD1
SVAGTGNEKLF